Listed below are T cell receptor beta chains from one sample, sequenced in a study of OX40 agonist ivuxolimab in advanced cancers. The assay was immunoSEQ multiplex PCR, and TCRdb's table has in-frame clones only and misses some. The sample gives 77,000 or so clones, roughly 90% of which show up once; under 10% is in the top ten. The sample consisted of CD4+ or CD8+ T cells sorted from blood, taken in a trial of the OX40 agonist ivuxolimab. These receptors all come from an adult with an advanced solid tumor such as melanoma, head and neck, liver or kidney cancer. Each CDR3 is given with its conserved first and last residue. D genes are given only for firm matches. Clone size is given for some rows only: seen once, a few or many times, or a class if the clone is expanded.

length,size,V,D,J,CDR3,DNA
15,once,TRBV9,TRBD1,TRBJ2-1,CASSEEGAVRNEQFF,TGTGCCAGCAGCGAAGAGGGGGCGGTTCGGAATGAGCAGTTCTTC
12,-,TRBV4-1,-,TRBJ1-1,CASSQGRAEAFF,TGCGCCAGCAGCCAAGGGAGGGCTGAAGCTTTCTTT
11,-,TRBV4-2,-,TRBJ2-7,CASRLGGEQYF,TGTGCCAGCAGGCTCGGGGGCGAGCAGTACTTC
10,-,TRBV20-1,-,TRBJ1-2,CSADTYGYTF,TGCAGTGCGGATACCTATGGCTACACCTTC
16,-,TRBV19,TRBD1,TRBJ1-1,CASSIAQGAQNTEAFF,TGTGCCAGTAGTATTGCCCAGGGGGCTCAGAACACTGAAGCTTTCTTT
15,-,TRBV7-2,-,TRBJ1-6,CASAGTASYNSPLHF,TGTGCCAGCGCTGGGACGGCCTCCTATAATTCACCCCTCCACTTT
16,-,TRBV5-5,-,TRBJ2-1,CASSTIDRAGYNEQFF,TGTGCCAGCAGCACAATAGACAGGGCGGGGTACAATGAGCAGTTCTTC
15,-,TRBV30,TRBD2,TRBJ2-7,CAWRRGGGYSYEQYF,TGTGCCTGGCGGCGGGGGGGCGGGTACTCCTACGAGCAGTACTTC
15,-,TRBV4-3,-,TRBJ2-2,CASSQKQLNTGELFF,TGCGCCAGCAGCCAAAAACAGTTGAACACCGGGGAGCTGTTTTTT
16,-,TRBV27,TRBD2,TRBJ2-7,CASSPSSGGISYEQYF,TGTGCCAGCAGTCCATCTAGCGGGGGGATCTCCTACGAGCAGTACTTC
12,-,TRBV10-3,-,TRBJ1-6,CAISGHNSPLHF,TGTGCCATCAGTGGCCATAATTCACCCCTCCACTTT
8,-,TRBV20-1,-,TRBJ1-1,CSAPGAFF,TGCAGTGCCCCAGGAGCTTTCTTT
20,-,TRBV12-2,-,TRBJ1-5,CASRLGAGRGPTNGNQPQHF,TGTGCAAGTCGCTTAGGGGCTGGCAGGGGGCCGACAAATGGCAATCAGCCCCAGCATTTT
16,-,TRBV6-1,TRBD1,TRBJ2-7,CASSEEMAGGWYEQYF,TGTGCCAGCAGTGAAGAAATGGCAGGGGGCTGGTACGAGCAGTACTTC
14,-,TRBV6-5,TRBD2,TRBJ2-7,CASLERGPPYEQYF,TGTGCCAGCCTAGAGCGGGGGCCGCCATACGAGCAGTACTTC
15,-,TRBV6-4,-,TRBJ2-1,CASSVSGSLYNEQFF,TGTGCCAGCAGTGTTTCAGGCTCTTTGTACAATGAGCAGTTCTTC
18,-,TRBV10-3,TRBD2,TRBJ2-1,CAISETWTSGGDYNEQFF,TGTGCCATCAGTGAGACCTGGACTAGCGGGGGGGATTACAATGAGCAGTTCTTC
13,-,TRBV11-1,-,TRBJ2-5,CASSARGQETQYF,TGTGCCAGCAGCGCCCGGGGTCAAGAGACCCAGTACTTC
13,-,TRBV19,-,TRBJ1-5,CASSMGGGQPQHF,TGTGCCAGTAGTATGGGGGGCGGTCAGCCCCAGCATTTT
15,-,TRBV13,TRBD1,TRBJ1-1,CASSRNRGRDTEAFF,TGTGCCAGCAGCCGAAACAGGGGGCGGGACACTGAAGCTTTCTTT
14,-,TRBV9,-,TRBJ1-5,CASSDGNSNQPQHF,TGTGCCAGCAGCGACGGGAATAGCAATCAGCCCCAGCATTTT
16,-,TRBV27,TRBD1,TRBJ2-7,CASSLSLDRGTHEQYF,TGTGCCAGCAGTTTATCGTTGGACAGGGGGACCCACGAGCAGTACTTC
14,-,TRBV5-1,-,TRBJ1-1,CASSWSHPNTEAFF,TGCGCCAGCAGCTGGTCTCACCCAAACACTGAAGCTTTCTTT
17,-,TRBV11-2,-,TRBJ1-6,CASSFGGISSYNSPLHF,TGTGCCAGCAGCTTTGGGGGGATTAGCTCCTATAATTCACCCCTCCACTTT
16,-,TRBV15,TRBD1,TRBJ2-1,CATSRETGGRYNEQFF,TGTGCCACCAGCAGGGAAACAGGGGGGAGATACAATGAGCAGTTCTTC
14,-,TRBV13,-,TRBJ2-2,CASSVTGTTGELFF,TGTGCCAGCAGCGTAACAGGGACCACCGGGGAGCTGTTTTTT
13,-,TRBV5-4,-,TRBJ1-1,CASSLGGRELTFF,TGTGCCAGCAGCTTGGGTGGTCGGGAGTTGACTTTCTTT
12,few,TRBV7-2,TRBD1,TRBJ2-7,CASSWDRFEQYF,TGTGCCAGCAGCTGGGACAGGTTTGAGCAGTACTTC
13,-,TRBV13,-,TRBJ2-5,CASSLSLPETQYF,TGTGCCAGCAGCTTATCCCTTCCAGAGACCCAGTACTTC
19,-,TRBV10-3,TRBD2,TRBJ2-1,CAISSIWTSGGGSYNEQFF,TGTGCCATCAGCTCCATATGGACTAGCGGGGGGGGCTCCTACAATGAGCAGTTCTTC
14,once,TRBV27,TRBD2,TRBJ2-1,CASSLPASGYEQFF,TGTGCCAGCAGTTTACCGGCTAGCGGTTATGAGCAGTTCTTC
16,-,TRBV5-1,-,TRBJ2-5,CASSLEGRGARETQYF,TGCGCCAGCAGCTTGGAGGGTAGGGGAGCTCGGGAGACCCAGTACTTC
15,few,TRBV6-6,TRBD1,TRBJ1-5,CASSSDRDSNQPQHF,TGTGCCAGCAGTTCGGACAGGGATAGCAATCAGCCCCAGCATTTT
13,-,TRBV25-1,-,TRBJ2-7,CASSVESSYEQYF,TGTGCCAGCAGTGTGGAGTCCTCCTACGAGCAGTACTTC
13,-,TRBV5-6,-,TRBJ2-7,CASSPSGLGEQYF,TGTGCCAGCAGCCCGTCAGGGTTAGGCGAGCAGTACTTC
16,-,TRBV5-8,TRBD1,TRBJ2-2,CASSQGQGTNTGELFF,TGTGCCAGCAGCCAGGGACAGGGTACGAACACCGGGGAGCTGTTTTTT
14,once,TRBV9,-,TRBJ2-1,CASSSGPEGNEQFF,TGTGCCAGCAGCTCGGGTCCAGAGGGCAATGAGCAGTTCTTC